This T cell receptor beta chain was sequenced during a study of blood T cells in healthy people across ages (dated by TCRdb to the mid-2010s). Regarding the research as a whole: Template switching captured roughly one uniquely barcoded TCR beta cDNA molecule per two T cells in model experiments. To track age-related changes in TCR beta repertoire diversity, the study relied on deep sequencing normalized with unique cDNA molecular identifiers. Four age groups were formed from the donors: young (average approximately 16 years), middle-aged (just under 40), aged (around 62) and long-lived (82). To avoid experimental bias, donors of different ages were distributed randomly across sequencing lanes. The study analyzed two additional independent replicas of 1 million unique cDNA reads from the same blood draw for two donors, one aged 18 to 30 and one aged 80 or older.

The receptor library was made with 5' RACE. Reads for this sample came from an Illumina HiSeq 2500. A second PCR of 7 to 11 cycles was run with a J-beta primer mix and a sample-barcoded 5' primer. A unique molecular identifier was introduced onto each TCR beta cDNA molecule by a template-switch 5' adaptor carrying 12 random nucleotides. Each sample yielded at least 3 million CDR3-containing paired-end reads. First-strand cDNA synthesis was performed from all RNA using the Mint cDNA synthesis kit, with priming by a TRBC-specific oligonucleotide. Following uracil-DNA glycosylase treatment, a first 18-cycle PCR with universal primers M1SS and BC2_uni_R was performed on all cDNA. As for the original processing: Each sample was normalized by randomly selecting 1 million high-quality reads, each carrying a distinct molecular identifier. Reads sharing molecular identifiers were discarded rather than binned into consensus sequences. MiTCR, set to a Q25 quality threshold and the strictest error-elimination algorithm, was used for CDR3 identification, clonotype clustering and error correction. Lower-bound total TCR beta diversity was estimated with a nonparametric unseen species model using Euler transformation. TCRdb's own reprocessing of the public reads used fastp at Q25 and MiXCR and kept productive beta chains. Here each entry gathers all rows of one CDR3 protein and keeps the most common genes and DNA. The V and J calls here are based on TCRdb, not the publication. The table for this sample lists just over 800,000 distinct CDR3 sequences; less than 80% of them were counted only once. Of the sample, roughly 26% is held by the ten largest clones.

For this clonotype: Its binding antigen is unknown. Within one base of it there is no much larger clone, and no base qualities were kept.

Findings and caveats that apply to the study as a whole: Compared with the aged group, the long-lived group had more naive CD4+ T cells, fewer expanded clones and increased TCR diversity, a pattern suggesting age selection. The CMV infection status of donors was not known, potentially confounding age-related changes in expanded clonotypes. Since profiling was done on bulk unsorted PBMCs, naive and antigen-experienced compartments could not be conclusively compared. Estimates of total diversity based on one million sequenced T cells were regarded as lower bounds and as underestimates. There was a strong correlation between observed TCR beta diversity and the percentage of naive T cells measured by flow cytometry. As age increased, observed TCR beta diversity per million T cells dropped in a roughly linear way, and a significant reduction was already evident by age roughly 40.

Donors were a few dozen systemically healthy Caucasian individuals from Russia aged roughly 6 to 100 years. Each donor gave around 9.8 milliliters of peripheral blood, collected into EDTA-treated Vacutainer tubes. Ficoll-Paque density-gradient centrifugation was used to isolate PBMCs, with at least 7 million per sample. Trizol reagent was used to extract total RNA from PBMCs, with at least 5.5 micrograms per sample. Naive CD45RAhigh/CD27high T cell percentages were measured by flow cytometry on a PBMC aliquot from every donor. From the cysteine up to the phenylalanine, the CDR3 has a length of 15 residues. Of the read, only the CDR3 DNA is kept; its 45 bases are in frame from base 1. Compared with germline, V lacks 4 bases and J lacks 5 bases; bases without a gene match: 4. Based on the germline V gene, the CDR1 and CDR2 sequences are MDHEN and SYDVKM.

The rearrangement combines TRBV28 with TRBJ2-3; 12 central nucleotides agree with TRBD2. The sequence was collected from a young man in good health. The sample taken for sequencing was blood. CDR3 reads: CASSYGLAGIDTQYF. Read as DNA, the sequence is TGTGCCAGCAGTTATGGACTAGCGGGGATAGATACGCAGTATTTT.